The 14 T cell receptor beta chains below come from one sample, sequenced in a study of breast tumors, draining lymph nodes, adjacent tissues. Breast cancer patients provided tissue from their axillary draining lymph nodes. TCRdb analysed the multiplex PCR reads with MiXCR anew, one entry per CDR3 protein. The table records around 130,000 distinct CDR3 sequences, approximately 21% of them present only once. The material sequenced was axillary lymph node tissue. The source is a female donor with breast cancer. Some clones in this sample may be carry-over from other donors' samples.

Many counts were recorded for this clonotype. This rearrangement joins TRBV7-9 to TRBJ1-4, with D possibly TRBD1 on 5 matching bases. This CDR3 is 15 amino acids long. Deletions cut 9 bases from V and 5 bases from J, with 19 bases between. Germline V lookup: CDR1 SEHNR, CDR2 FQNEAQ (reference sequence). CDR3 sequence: CASSRSGTVNEKLFF. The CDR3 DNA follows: TGTGCCAGTAGTAGATCCGGGACGGTAAATGAAAAACTGTTTTTT.

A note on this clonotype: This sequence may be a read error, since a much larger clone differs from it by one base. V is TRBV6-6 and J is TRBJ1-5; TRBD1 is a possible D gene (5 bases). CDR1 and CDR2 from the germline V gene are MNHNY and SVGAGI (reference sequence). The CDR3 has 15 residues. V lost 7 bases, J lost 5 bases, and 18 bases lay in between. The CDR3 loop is CASMGRGKNHQPQHF. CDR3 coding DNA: TGTGCCAGCATGGGGCGAGGGAAGAATCATCAGCCCCAGCATTTT.

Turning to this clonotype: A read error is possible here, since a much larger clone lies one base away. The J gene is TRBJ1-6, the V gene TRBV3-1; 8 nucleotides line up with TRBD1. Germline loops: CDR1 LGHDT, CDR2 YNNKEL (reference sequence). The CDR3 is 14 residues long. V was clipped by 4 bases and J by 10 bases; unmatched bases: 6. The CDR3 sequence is CASSRGQVKSPLHF. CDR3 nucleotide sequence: TGTGCCAGCAGCCGGGGACAGGTGAAATCACCCCTCCACTTT.

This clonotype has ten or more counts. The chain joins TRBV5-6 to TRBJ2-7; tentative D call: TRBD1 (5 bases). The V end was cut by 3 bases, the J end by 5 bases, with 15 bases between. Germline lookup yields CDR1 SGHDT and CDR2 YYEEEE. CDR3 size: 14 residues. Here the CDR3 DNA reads TGTGCCAGCAGCTCGGGCGTCCGACAGAACGAGCAGTACTTC. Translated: CASSSGVRQNEQYF.

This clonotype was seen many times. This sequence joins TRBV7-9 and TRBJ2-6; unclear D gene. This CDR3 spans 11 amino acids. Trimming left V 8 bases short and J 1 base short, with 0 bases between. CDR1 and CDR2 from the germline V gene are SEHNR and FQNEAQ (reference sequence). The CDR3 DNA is TGTGCCAGCTCTGGGGCCAACGTCCTGACTTTC. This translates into CASSGANVLTF.

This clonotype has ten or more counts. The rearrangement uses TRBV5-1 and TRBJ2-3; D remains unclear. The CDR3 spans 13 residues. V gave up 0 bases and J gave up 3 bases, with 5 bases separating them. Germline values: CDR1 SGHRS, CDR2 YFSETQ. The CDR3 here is CASSLEGTDTQYF. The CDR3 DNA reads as TGCGCCAGCAGCTTGGAAGGGACAGATACGCAGTATTTT.

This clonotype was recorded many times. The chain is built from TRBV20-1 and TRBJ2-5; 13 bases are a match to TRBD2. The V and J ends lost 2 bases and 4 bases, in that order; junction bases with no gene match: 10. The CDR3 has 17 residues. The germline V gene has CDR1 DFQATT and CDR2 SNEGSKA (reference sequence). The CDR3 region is CSARPLAGGPRVETQYF. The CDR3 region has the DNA TGCAGTGCTAGACCACTAGCGGGAGGGCCCAGGGTAGAGACCCAGTACTTC.

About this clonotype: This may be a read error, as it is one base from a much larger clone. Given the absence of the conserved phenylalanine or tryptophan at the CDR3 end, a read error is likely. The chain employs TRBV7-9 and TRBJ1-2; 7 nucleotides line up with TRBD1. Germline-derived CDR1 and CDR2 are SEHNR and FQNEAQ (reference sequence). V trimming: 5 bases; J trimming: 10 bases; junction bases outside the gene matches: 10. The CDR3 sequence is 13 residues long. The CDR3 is CASSTADRVFYTS. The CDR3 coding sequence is TGTGCCAGCAGCACCGCCGACAGGGTTTTCTACACCTCC.

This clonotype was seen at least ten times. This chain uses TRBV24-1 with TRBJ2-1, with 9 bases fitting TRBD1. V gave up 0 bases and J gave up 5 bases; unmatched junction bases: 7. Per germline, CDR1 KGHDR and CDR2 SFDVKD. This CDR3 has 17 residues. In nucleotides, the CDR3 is TGTGCCACCAGTGATTTGCGGGGACAGGGTCTCCACAATGAGCAGTTCTTC. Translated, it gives CATSDLRGQGLHNEQFF.

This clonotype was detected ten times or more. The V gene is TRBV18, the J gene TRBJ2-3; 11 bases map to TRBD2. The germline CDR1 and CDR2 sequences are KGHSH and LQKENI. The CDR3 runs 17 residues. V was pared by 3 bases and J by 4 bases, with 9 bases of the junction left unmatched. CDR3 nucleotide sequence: TGTGCCAGCTCACCGCGACTAGCGGGAACGTTGTCAGATACGCAGTATTTT. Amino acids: CASSPRLAGTLSDTQYF.

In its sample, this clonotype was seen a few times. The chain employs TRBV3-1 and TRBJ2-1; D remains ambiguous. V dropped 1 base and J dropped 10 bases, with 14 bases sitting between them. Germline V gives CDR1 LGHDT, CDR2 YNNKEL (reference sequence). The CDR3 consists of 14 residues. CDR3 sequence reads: CASSQAGALGEQFF. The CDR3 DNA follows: TGTGCCAGCAGCCAAGCTGGAGCCCTGGGGGAGCAGTTCTTC.

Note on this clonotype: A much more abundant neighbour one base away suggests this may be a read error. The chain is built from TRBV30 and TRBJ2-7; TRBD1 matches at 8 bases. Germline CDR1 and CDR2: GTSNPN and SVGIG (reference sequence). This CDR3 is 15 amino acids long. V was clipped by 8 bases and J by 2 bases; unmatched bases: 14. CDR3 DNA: TGTGCCAGGTCCTTTCCGGGACAGGTTCCCTACGAGCAGTACTTC. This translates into CARSFPGQVPYEQYF.

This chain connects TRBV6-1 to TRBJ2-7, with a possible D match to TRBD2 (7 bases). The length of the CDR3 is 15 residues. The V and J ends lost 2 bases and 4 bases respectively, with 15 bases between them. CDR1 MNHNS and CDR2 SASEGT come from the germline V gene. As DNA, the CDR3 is TGTGCCAGCAGTGAATATTCGGGGGGCAGGTACGAGCAGTACTTC. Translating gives CASSEYSGGRYEQYF.

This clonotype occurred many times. The CDR3, as DNA: TGTGCCATCGGGGACAGGAGATCCTATGGCTACACCTTC. It specifies CAIGDRRSYGYTF. V is TRBV10-3 and J is TRBJ1-2, with 8 bases lining up with TRBD1. CDR3 length: 13 residues. Germline-derived CDR1 and CDR2 are ENHRY and SYGVKD. The V and J ends lost 8 bases and 4 bases, in that order; junction bases with no gene match: 6.